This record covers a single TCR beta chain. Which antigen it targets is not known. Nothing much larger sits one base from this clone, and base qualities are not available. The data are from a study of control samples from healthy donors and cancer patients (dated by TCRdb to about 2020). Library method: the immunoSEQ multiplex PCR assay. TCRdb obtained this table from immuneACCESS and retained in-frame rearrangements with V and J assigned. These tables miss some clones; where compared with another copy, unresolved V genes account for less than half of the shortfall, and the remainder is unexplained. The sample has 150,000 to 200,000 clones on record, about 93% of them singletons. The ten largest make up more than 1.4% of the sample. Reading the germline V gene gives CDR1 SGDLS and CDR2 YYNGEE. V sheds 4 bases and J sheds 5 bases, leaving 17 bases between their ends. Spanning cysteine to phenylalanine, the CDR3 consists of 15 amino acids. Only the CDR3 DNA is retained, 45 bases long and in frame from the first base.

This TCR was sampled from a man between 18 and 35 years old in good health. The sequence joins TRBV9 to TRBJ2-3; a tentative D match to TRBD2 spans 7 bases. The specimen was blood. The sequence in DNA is TGTGCCAGCAGCCTCGGGGGAGGGGGGAAAGATACGCAGTATTTT. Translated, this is CASSLGGGGKDTQYF.